Shown below are 21 T cell receptor beta chains from a single sample sequenced in a study of Ad26.COV2.S vaccination and SARS-CoV-2 variants. Sequencing used immunoSEQ multiplex PCR; TCRdb keeps in-frame clones, though not all of them. There are roughly 420,000 clones in the sample; 70% to 90% occur only once, and about 4% lies in the top ten. Stated treatment: approximately 18 received Ad26.COV2.S at low or high dose, single or two shots; about 5 received placebo; per-sample allocation not given. After the first vaccine or placebo injection, samples were drawn on day 63. Source: peripheral blood, taken in a trial of Ad26.COV2.S vaccine versus placebo. These receptors were taken from a person between 18 and 59 years old who received the Ad26.COV2.S COVID-19 vaccine or a placebo.

This rearrangement joins TRBV9 to TRBJ1-1; D not resolved. Trimming stripped 1 base from V and 0 bases from J, with 13 bases between. This CDR3 has 16 amino acids. The V gene's germline CDR1 is SGDLS and CDR2 YYNGEE. The CDR3 DNA sequence: TGTGCCAGCAGCGTACACCCCCTGACCATGAACACTGAAGCTTTCTTT. Amino acids: CASSVHPLTMNTEAFF.

The J gene is TRBJ1-1, the V gene TRBV6-6, with no clear D. CDR1 is MNHNY and CDR2 is SVGAGI in the germline V gene (reference sequence). V was shortened by 6 bases and J by 1 base, with 15 bases between the two germline ends. There are 15 residues in the CDR3. This chain's CDR3 is CASSPLAPRNTEAFF. CDR3 bases: TGTGCCAGCAGCCCCCTGGCCCCTCGGAACACTGAAGCTTTCTTT.

V usage is TRBV4-3 and J usage is TRBJ1-6; D is ambiguous. The CDR3 is 15 amino acids. The germline V gene has CDR1 LGHNA and CDR2 YSLEER. V shed 0 bases and J shed 10 bases, with 13 bases lying between them. The CDR3 bases are TGCGCCAGCAGCCAAGATACCGACCAAAAGTCACCCCTCCACTTT. Amino acid sequence: CASSQDTDQKSPLHF.

The chain links TRBV7-2 to TRBJ2-3; 10 positions agree with TRBD2. The CDR3 totals 15 residues. V gave up 2 bases and J gave up 4 bases; unmatched junction bases: 3. The germline gives CDR1 SGHTA, CDR2 FQGNSA. CDR3 sequence (DNA): TGTGCCAGCAGCTTAACTAGCGGGGTCGCAGATACGCAGTATTTT. Translating gives CASSLTSGVADTQYF.

This chain uses TRBV9 with TRBJ2-7, with D perhaps TRBD1 (5 bases). This CDR3 has 13 residues. Germline V CDR1 and CDR2: SGDLS, YYNGEE. Deletions cut 0 bases from V and 5 bases from J, with 9 bases between. Written as DNA, the CDR3 is TGTGCCAGCAGCGTAGGCACAGGCCACGAGCAGTACTTC. The encoded protein is CASSVGTGHEQYF.

The table lists this clone with a count of one. The chain recombines TRBV5-1 with TRBJ2-3, with a tentative D call TRBD2 (5 bases). The CDR3 length is 17 residues. The germline V and J ends were trimmed by 0 bases and 0 bases, with 14 bases remaining between them. Germline CDR1 is SGHRS and CDR2 is YFSETQ. The CDR3 nucleotides are TGCGCCAGCAGCTTGGCGTTGGGCAGCGGAAGCACAGATACGCAGTATTTT. Translating it yields CASSLALGSGSTDTQYF.

The V and J genes are TRBV6-5 and TRBJ2-7, with D tentatively TRBD1 or TRBD2 (6 bases each). From germline, CDR1 is MNHEY and CDR2 SVGAGI. The CDR3 consists of 16 residues. V gave up 0 bases and J gave up 2 bases, with 14 bases separating them. The chain's CDR3 is CASSYSGGLGTYEQYF. CDR3 sequence (DNA): TGTGCCAGCAGTTACTCAGGGGGACTCGGCACCTACGAGCAGTACTTC.

The V and J genes are TRBV2 and TRBJ2-3, with TRBD2 identical over 11 bases. CDR3 length: 15 residues. Germline values: CDR1 SNHLY, CDR2 FYNNEI. V was pared by 4 bases and J by 5 bases, with 5 bases of the junction left unmatched. This CDR3 reads CASSGLAGLVDTQYF. The CDR3 DNA follows: TGTGCCAGCAGTGGACTAGCGGGGCTCGTAGATACGCAGTATTTT.

Of note for this clone: Within the sample, other DNA sequences also encode this same CDR3. The chain employs TRBV7-2 and TRBJ2-7; D gene ambiguous. Germline assignment: CDR1 SGHTA and CDR2 FQGNSA. V was trimmed by 1 base and J by 7 bases, leaving 11 bases between them. The CDR3 runs to 13 residues. CDR3 in DNA: TGTGCCAGCAGCTTAGGTGGATCCGGGGAGCAGTACTTC. This encodes CASSLGGSGEQYF.

The chain joins TRBV27 to TRBJ1-2; TRBD1 might be the D (6 bases). V was cut by 4 bases and J by 4 bases, with 16 bases left in between. Germline CDR1 and CDR2: MNHEY and SMNVEV (reference sequence). The CDR3 runs to 15 residues. The CDR3 region is CASSSYTGYVYGYTF. CDR3 DNA sequence: TGTGCCAGCAGTTCGTACACAGGGTACGTCTATGGCTACACCTTC.

The chain links TRBV7-8 to TRBJ2-3, with 13 nucleotides matching TRBD2. Germline CDR1 reads SGHVS; CDR2 reads FQNEAQ. The CDR3 consists of 19 residues. V was pared by 2 bases and J by 2 bases, with 10 bases of the junction left unmatched. CDR3 sequence (DNA): TGTGCCAGCAGCTTAACTAGCGGGGGGGCCTTCAGGGACACAGATACGCAGTATTTT. It yields the protein CASSLTSGGAFRDTDTQYF.

CDR3 protein: CASSSETGSAYEQYF. In nucleotides, the CDR3 is TGTGCCAGCAGCTCAGAAACAGGGTCGGCCTACGAGCAGTACTTC. The J gene is TRBJ2-7, the V gene TRBV7-6; D perhaps matches TRBD1 (6 bases). From germline, CDR1 is SGHVS and CDR2 FNYEAQ. V was trimmed by 4 bases and J by 2 bases, leaving 15 bases between them. The CDR3 loop spans 15 amino acids.

The rearrangement uses TRBV13 and TRBJ2-7, with TRBD1 matching over 10 bases. This CDR3 has 15 residues. J lost 2 bases, V lost 5 bases, and 6 bases had no gene match. Germline loops: CDR1 PRHDT, CDR2 FYEKMQ (reference sequence). CDR3 in DNA: TGTGCCAGCAGCCTAGACAGGGGGCCCCCCTACGAGCAGTACTTC. This gives the protein CASSLDRGPPYEQYF. The complete variable domain, with remaining parts taken from reference TRBV13 and TRBJ2-7, reads AAGVIQSPRHLIKEKRETATLKCYPIPRHDTVYWYQQGPGQDPQFLISFYEKMQSDKGSIPDRFSAQQFSDYHSELNMSSLELGDSALYFCASSLDRGPPYEQYFGPGTRLTVT.

The chain is built from TRBV20-1 and TRBJ1-5, with TRBD1 identical over 7 bases. Germline V gene lookup returns CDR1 DFQATT and CDR2 SNEGSKA (reference sequence). V lost 8 bases to trimming and J lost 6 bases; unmatched junction nucleotides: 4. The CDR3 has 11 amino acids. This CDR3 is CSFYRGQPQHF. The CDR3 coding sequence is TGCAGTTTTTACAGGGGTCAGCCCCAGCATTTT.

The rearrangement links TRBV14 to TRBJ2-5; 10 bases map to TRBD2. J gave up 2 bases and V 2 bases, and 2 bases lay outside the gene matches. CDR1 is SGHDN and CDR2 is FVKESK in the germline V gene. The CDR3 consists of 15 residues. CDR3 residues: CASSQRAGGQETQYF. The CDR3 nucleotides are TGTGCCAGCAGCCAACGAGCGGGGGGGCAAGAGACCCAGTACTTC.

The V call is TRBV5-4, the J call TRBJ2-5; 7 nucleotides agree with TRBD1. The junction had 3 bases not matched to a gene; V was cut back by 4 bases and J by 3 bases. Germline CDR1 SGHNT, CDR2 YYREEE (reference sequence). The CDR3 has 13 amino acids. The chain's CDR3 is CASSLGQEETQYF. In nucleotides, the CDR3 is TGTGCCAGCAGCCTTGGACAGGAAGAGACCCAGTACTTC.

The chain links TRBV4-3 to TRBJ1-2; a weak D match, TRBD1 (5 bases). The CDR3 sequence is 15 residues long. Germline CDR1 and CDR2: LGHNA and YSLEER. V lost 4 bases and J 4 bases, leaving 16 bases between the germline ends. The CDR3, as DNA: TGCGCCAGCAGCCTTGTTCTGGGGCAAGTCTATGGCTACACCTTC. Protein: CASSLVLGQVYGYTF.

This chain connects TRBV27 to TRBJ2-5; D unresolved. There are 12 residues in the CDR3. Germline CDR1 and CDR2: MNHEY and SMNVEV (reference sequence). Trimming left V 3 bases short and J 4 bases short, with 6 bases between. CDR3 region: CASSFVRETQYF. The CDR3 bases are TGTGCCAGCAGTTTTGTCCGAGAGACCCAGTACTTC.

The chain carries TRBV7-3 and TRBJ2-7; tentative D call: TRBD1 (6 bases). Germline V gene lookup returns CDR1 SGHTA and CDR2 FQGTGA. Trimming left V 3 bases short and J 0 bases short, with 6 bases between. CDR3 size: 13 residues. CDR3 in DNA: TGTGCCAGCAGCTTGGACAGCTCCTACGAGCAGTACTTC. Its translation: CASSLDSSYEQYF.

The chain joins TRBV30 to TRBJ2-3, with D tentatively TRBD2 (7 bases). The CDR3 consists of 15 residues. The V end lost 0 bases, the J end lost 5 bases, and 15 bases lay between the germline ends. Germline V gene sequence: CDR1 GTSNPN, CDR2 SVGIG (reference sequence). The CDR3 DNA is TGTGCCTGGAGTGTCGGAGGGGGGGCGAAAGATACGCAGTATTTT. This encodes CAWSVGGGAKDTQYF.

The chain links TRBV7-2 to TRBJ2-5, with 11 bases fitting TRBD2. With V trimmed by 0 bases and J by 3 bases, 0 bases remained unmatched. The CDR3 loop spans 15 amino acids. Germline values: CDR1 SGHTA, CDR2 FQGNSA. The CDR3 coding sequence is TGTGCCAGCAGCTTAGCGACTAGCGGGGAAGAGACCCAGTACTTC. It yields the protein CASSLATSGEETQYF.